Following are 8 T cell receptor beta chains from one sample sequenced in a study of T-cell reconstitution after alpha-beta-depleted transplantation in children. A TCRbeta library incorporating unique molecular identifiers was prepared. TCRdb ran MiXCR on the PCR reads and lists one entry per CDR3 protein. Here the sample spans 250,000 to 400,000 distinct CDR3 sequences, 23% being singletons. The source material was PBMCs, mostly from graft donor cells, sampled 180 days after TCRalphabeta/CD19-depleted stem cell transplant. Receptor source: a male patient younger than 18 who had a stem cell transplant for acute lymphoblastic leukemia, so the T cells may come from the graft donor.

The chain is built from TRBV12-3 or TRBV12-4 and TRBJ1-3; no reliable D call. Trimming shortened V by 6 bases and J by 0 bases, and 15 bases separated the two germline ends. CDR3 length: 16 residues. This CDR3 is CASRDLTENSGNTIYF. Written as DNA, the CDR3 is TGTGCCAGCAGGGACCTCACAGAAAACTCTGGAAACACCATATATTTT.

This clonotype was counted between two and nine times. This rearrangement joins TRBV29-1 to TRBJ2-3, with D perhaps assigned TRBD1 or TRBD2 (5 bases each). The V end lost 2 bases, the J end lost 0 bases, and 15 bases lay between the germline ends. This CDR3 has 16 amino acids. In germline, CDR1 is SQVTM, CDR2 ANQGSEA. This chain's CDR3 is CSVERGSRTSTDTQYF. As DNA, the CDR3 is TGCAGCGTTGAACGGGGCAGTCGGACCAGCACAGATACGCAGTATTTT.

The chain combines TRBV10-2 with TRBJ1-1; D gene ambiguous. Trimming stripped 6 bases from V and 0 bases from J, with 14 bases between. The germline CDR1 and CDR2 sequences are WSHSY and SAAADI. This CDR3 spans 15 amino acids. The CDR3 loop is CASRVDALMNTEAFF. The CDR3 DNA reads TGCGCCAGCAGAGTTGACGCGCTCATGAACACTGAAGCTTTCTTT.

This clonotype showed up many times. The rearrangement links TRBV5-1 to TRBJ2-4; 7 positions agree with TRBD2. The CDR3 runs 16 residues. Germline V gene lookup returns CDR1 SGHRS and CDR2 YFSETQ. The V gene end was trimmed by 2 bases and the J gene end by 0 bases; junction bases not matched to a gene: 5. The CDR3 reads CASSFGAGLAKNIQYF. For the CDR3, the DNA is TGCGCCAGCAGCTTCGGAGCGGGGTTAGCCAAAAACATTCAGTACTTC.

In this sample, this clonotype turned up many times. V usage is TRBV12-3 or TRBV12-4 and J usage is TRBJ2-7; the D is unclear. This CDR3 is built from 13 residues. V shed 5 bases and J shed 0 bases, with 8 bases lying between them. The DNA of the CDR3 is TGTGCCAGCAGTACCGGGCCCTCCTACGAGCAGTACTTC. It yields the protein CASSTGPSYEQYF.

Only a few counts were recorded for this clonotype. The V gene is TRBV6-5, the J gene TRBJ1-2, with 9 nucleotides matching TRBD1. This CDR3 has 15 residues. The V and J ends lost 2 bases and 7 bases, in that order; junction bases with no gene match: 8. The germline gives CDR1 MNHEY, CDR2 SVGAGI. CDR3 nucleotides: TGTGCCAGCAGTTACGGGACAGGGTTGATCGGTGGCTACACCTTC. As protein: CASSYGTGLIGGYTF.

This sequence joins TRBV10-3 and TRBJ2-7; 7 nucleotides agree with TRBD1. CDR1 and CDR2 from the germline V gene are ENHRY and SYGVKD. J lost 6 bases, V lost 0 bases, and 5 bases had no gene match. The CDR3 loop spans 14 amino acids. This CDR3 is CAISESGTVLEQYF. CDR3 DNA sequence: TGTGCCATCAGTGAGTCGGGGACAGTTCTCGAGCAGTACTTC.

CDR3 amino acids: CSARRTASSPLHF. The CDR3 region has the DNA TGCAGTGCTAGAAGGACGGCTTCTTCACCCCTCCACTTT. The chain has TRBV20-1 and TRBJ1-6; D is ambiguous. V lost 2 bases to trimming and J lost 9 bases, with 11 bases between them. The CDR3 is made up of 13 amino acids. Per germline, CDR1 DFQATT and CDR2 SNEGSKA (reference sequence).